These 21 T cell receptor beta chains originate from one sample sequenced in a study of blood T cell repertoires in COVID-19. TCRdb's copy holds only in-frame clones and misses some; the assay was immunoSEQ multiplex PCR. This repertoire shows 150,000 to 200,000 clones, 70% to 90% found once; its top ten account for about 8.2%. Sequenced sample: peripheral blood. These receptors were taken from a man aged 55 to 70 with acute or convalescent COVID-19.

This chain joins TRBV19 and TRBJ1-6; the match to TRBD1 covers 8 bases. V dropped 4 bases and J dropped 13; count of bases not matched to a gene: 9. Germline CDR1 reads LNHDA; CDR2 reads SQIVND (reference sequence). The CDR3 totals 14 residues. The CDR3 region has the DNA TGTGCCAGTAGTAGACAGGGGAGCGGCGACCCCCTCCACTTT. This gives the protein CASSRQGSGDPLHF.

V is TRBV7-3 and J is TRBJ2-2, with a tentative D call TRBD1 (5 bases). Trimming cost V 1 base and J 6 bases, with 18 bases left between them. CDR3 length equals 17 residues. CDR1 is SGHTA, CDR2 FQGTGA, per germline. The CDR3 is CASSLIPLGLNSGELFF. The CDR3 coding sequence is TGTGCCAGCAGCTTAATTCCCTTGGGGCTTAATTCCGGGGAGCTGTTTTTT.

The chain has TRBV28 and TRBJ1-1; no clear D gene. Germline V gives CDR1 MDHEN, CDR2 SYDVKM. This CDR3 comprises 14 residues. The V end was cut by 2 bases, the J end by 1 base, with 8 bases between. The CDR3 coding sequence is TGTGCCAGCAGTTTAGGGGAGCCGAACACTGAAGCTTTCTTT. Protein: CASSLGEPNTEAFF.

For the CDR3, the DNA is TGTGCCAGCAGCTCTCAGGGGGCCCTATATGGCTACACCTTC. Its translation is CASSSQGALYGYTF. The chain links TRBV6-5 to TRBJ1-2, with 8 positions matching TRBD1. Trimming cost V 6 bases and J 5 bases; bases outside gene matches: 8. The germline V gene encodes CDR1 MNHEY and CDR2 SVGAGI. The CDR3 is made up of 14 amino acids.

This chain joins TRBV5-1 and TRBJ2-3; TRBD2 is a possible D gene (5 bases). Between the trimmed V and J ends, which lost 0 bases and 4 bases, there was a span of 18 bases. Looked up from germline, CDR1 is SGHRS and CDR2 is YFSETQ. The CDR3 is 17 residues long. DNA for the CDR3: TGCGCCAGCAGCTTGGAGGCAGGCAATTTCGGGGCAGATACGCAGTATTTT. Translation: CASSLEAGNFGADTQYF.

The chain has TRBV5-1 and TRBJ2-1; the match to TRBD1 covers 9 bases. The CDR3 sequence is 17 residues long. Germline lookup yields CDR1 SGHRS and CDR2 YFSETQ. V was clipped by 4 bases and J by 1 base; unmatched bases: 9. CDR3 protein: CASSPGTGIVSYNEQFF. CDR3 DNA: TGCGCCAGCAGCCCCGGGACAGGGATTGTGTCCTACAATGAGCAGTTCTTC.

The rearrangement joins TRBV7-2 to TRBJ2-5, with unresolved D. Germline V gene lookup returns CDR1 SGHTA and CDR2 FQGNSA. CDR3 length: 14 amino acids. V lost 5 bases and J 5 bases, leaving 15 bases between the germline ends. Here the CDR3 reads CASSQVHARETQYF. The CDR3 DNA reads as TGTGCCAGCAGCCAAGTCCACGCGAGGGAGACCCAGTACTTC.

This clone was detected only a few times. The V call is TRBV5-1, the J call TRBJ1-1, with TRBD1 matching 9 bases. The germline V gene encodes CDR1 SGHRS and CDR2 YFSETQ. V lost 1 base to trimming and J lost 10 bases; unmatched junction nucleotides: 11. The CDR3 has 15 amino acids. CDR3 in amino acids: CASSLSRNYRGLAFF. CDR3 sequence (DNA): TGCGCCAGCAGCTTGTCCCGGAATTACAGGGGGCTAGCTTTCTTT.

The chain has TRBV2 and TRBJ2-1, with TRBD1 matching over 7 bases. Germline V gene data show CDR1 as SNHLY and CDR2 as FYNNEI. The junction had 8 bases not matched to a gene; V was cut back by 4 bases and J by 5 bases. The length of the CDR3 is 15 residues. Here the CDR3 DNA reads TGTGCCAGCAGTGTGGAACAGGGGTGGGACAATGAGCAGTTCTTC. Amino acids: CASSVEQGWDNEQFF.

This clone appeared a single time. This rearrangement joins TRBV6-5 to TRBJ1-1; D not certain. The length of the CDR3 is 14 residues. From germline, CDR1 is MNHEY and CDR2 SVGAGI. V dropped 7 bases and J dropped 5 bases, with 17 bases sitting between them. The CDR3 here is CASTAAIENTEAFF. The CDR3 nucleotides are TGTGCCAGCACCGCGGCCATAGAAAATACTGAAGCTTTCTTT.

The chain is built from TRBV27 and TRBJ1-1; no clear D. V dropped 2 bases and J dropped 8 bases, with 12 bases sitting between them. The CDR3 covers 13 residues. Germline assignment: CDR1 MNHEY and CDR2 SMNVEV (reference sequence). The CDR3 region has the DNA TGTGCCAGCAGTTTAGGTCCAGGCCCAGAAGCTTTCTTT. Its translation: CASSLGPGPEAFF.

J is TRBJ1-2 and V is TRBV4-1; unclear D gene. The V end lost 0 bases, the J end lost 4 bases, and 12 bases lay between the germline ends. Germline assignment: CDR1 MGHRA and CDR2 YSYEKL. CDR3 length equals 15 residues. CDR3 residues: CASSQEGRVGYGYTF. CDR3 nucleotide sequence: TGCGCCAGCAGCCAAGAGGGGAGGGTCGGCTATGGCTACACCTTC.

V gene TRBV18 combines with J gene TRBJ1-3; D remains ambiguous. V was trimmed by 6 bases and J by 2 bases, leaving 11 bases between them. Germline V gene sequence: CDR1 KGHSH, CDR2 LQKENI. The CDR3 totals 14 residues. DNA of the CDR3: TGTGCCAGCTCTCCTCGAGCGACTGGAAACACCATATATTTT. Translating gives CASSPRATGNTIYF.

This clone was observed once. The V gene is TRBV11-2, the J gene TRBJ2-7, with TRBD1 identical over 7 bases. This CDR3 has 12 amino acids. Germline CDR1 and CDR2: SGHAT and FQNNGV. V was pared by 6 bases and J by 7 bases, with 6 bases of the junction left unmatched. CDR3 nucleotide sequence: TGTGCCAGCAGGGGGGACAGTCGTGAGCAGTACTTC. Its translation: CASRGDSREQYF.

This chain links TRBV5-1 with TRBJ2-1, with D perhaps matching TRBD2 (6 bases). This CDR3 region has 15 residues. V was trimmed by 0 bases and J by 1 base, leaving 8 bases between them. In germline, CDR1 is SGHRS, CDR2 YFSETQ. CDR3 loop: CASSLASASYNEQFF. The CDR3 DNA follows: TGCGCCAGCAGCTTGGCTAGCGCTTCCTACAATGAGCAGTTCTTC.

By frequency in the sample, this clone is medium-sized. This chain joins TRBV2 and TRBJ2-7; 7 bases are a match to TRBD2. The germline gives CDR1 SNHLY, CDR2 FYNNEI. V lost 5 bases and J lost 1; bases outside the gene matches: 2. The CDR3 runs 13 residues. Here the CDR3 reads CASSLADSYEQYF. CDR3 coding DNA: TGTGCCAGCAGTCTAGCGGATTCCTACGAGCAGTACTTC.

The rearrangement joins TRBV19 to TRBJ1-3; D is undetermined. CDR3 length: 13 residues. Trimming removed 6 bases at V and 8 bases at J, with 14 bases between. The V gene's germline CDR1 is LNHDA and CDR2 SQIVND (reference sequence). CDR3 DNA: TGTGCCAGTAGACACATTCCGATGGACACCATATATTTT. As protein: CASRHIPMDTIYF.

The chain has TRBV9 and TRBJ2-2; perhaps TRBD2 as D (5 bases). The V and J ends lost 4 bases and 3 bases respectively, with 10 bases between them. Germline V CDR1 and CDR2: SGDLS, YYNGEE. The CDR3 covers 14 residues. DNA for the CDR3: TGTGCCAGCAGCCGAGCCGGGGACACCGGGGAGCTGTTTTTT. Encoded protein: CASSRAGDTGELFF. The complete variable domain, with remaining parts taken from reference TRBV9 and TRBJ2-2, reads DSGVTQTPKHLITATGQRVTLRCSPRSGDLSVYWYQQSLDQGLQFLIQYYNGEERAKGNILERFSAQQFPDLHSELNLSSLELGDSALYFCASSRAGDTGELFFGEGSRLTVL.

The chain has TRBV5-5 and TRBJ1-1; 8 bases align to TRBD1. V dropped 6 bases and J dropped 3; count of bases not matched to a gene: 4. The CDR3 is made up of 13 amino acids. Germline assignment: CDR1 SGHKS and CDR2 YYEKEE (reference sequence). The DNA of the CDR3 is TGTGCCAGCACACAGACAGGGGACACTGAAGCTTTCTTT. This encodes CASTQTGDTEAFF. Together with reference TRBV5-5 and TRBJ1-1, the CDR3 gives the full variable domain: DAGVTQSPTHLIKTRGQQVTLRCSPISGHKSVSWYQQVLGQGPQFIFQYYEKEERGRGNFPDRFSARQFPNYSSELNVNALLLGDSALYLCASTQTGDTEAFFGQGTRLTVV.

The gene calls are TRBV11-3 and TRBJ2-1, with 10 bases matching TRBD2. The ends lost 5 bases at V and 7 bases at J; junction bases unmatched: 8. Per the germline V gene, CDR1 is SGHNT and CDR2 is YENEEA. There are 15 residues in the CDR3. This CDR3 is CASSLTGTSANEQFF. The DNA for the CDR3 is TGTGCCAGCAGCCTGACCGGGACTAGCGCAAATGAGCAGTTCTTC.

The CDR3 nucleotides are TGTGCCAGCAGTGAAGGGGGGAGGGGGTATGAGCAGTTCTTC. Translating it yields CASSEGGRGYEQFF. This chain connects TRBV2 to TRBJ2-1; perhaps TRBD2 as D (7 bases). The CDR3 runs to 14 residues. With 1 base removed from V and 8 bases from J, the gap between germline ends came to 12 bases. Germline CDR1 reads SNHLY; CDR2 reads FYNNEI. The whole variable domain, remainder taken from reference TRBV2 and TRBJ2-1, is EPEVTQTPSHQVTQMGQEVILRCVPISNHLYFYWYRQILGQKVEFLVSFYNNEISEKSEIFDDQFSVERPDGSNFTLKIRSTKLEDSAMYFCASSEGGRGYEQFFGPGTRLTVL.